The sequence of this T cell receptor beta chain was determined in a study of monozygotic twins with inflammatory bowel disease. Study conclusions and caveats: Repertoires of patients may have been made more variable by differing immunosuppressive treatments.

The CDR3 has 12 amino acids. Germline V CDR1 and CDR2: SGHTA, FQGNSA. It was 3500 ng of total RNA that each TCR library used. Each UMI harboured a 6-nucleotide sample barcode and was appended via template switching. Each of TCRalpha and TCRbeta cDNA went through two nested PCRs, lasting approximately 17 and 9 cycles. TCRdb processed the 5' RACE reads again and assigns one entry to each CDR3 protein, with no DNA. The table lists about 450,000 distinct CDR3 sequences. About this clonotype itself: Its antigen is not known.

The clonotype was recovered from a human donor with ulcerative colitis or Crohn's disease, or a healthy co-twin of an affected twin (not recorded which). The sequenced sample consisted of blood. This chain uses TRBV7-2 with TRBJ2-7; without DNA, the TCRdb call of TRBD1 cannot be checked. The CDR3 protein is CASSLPATEQYF.